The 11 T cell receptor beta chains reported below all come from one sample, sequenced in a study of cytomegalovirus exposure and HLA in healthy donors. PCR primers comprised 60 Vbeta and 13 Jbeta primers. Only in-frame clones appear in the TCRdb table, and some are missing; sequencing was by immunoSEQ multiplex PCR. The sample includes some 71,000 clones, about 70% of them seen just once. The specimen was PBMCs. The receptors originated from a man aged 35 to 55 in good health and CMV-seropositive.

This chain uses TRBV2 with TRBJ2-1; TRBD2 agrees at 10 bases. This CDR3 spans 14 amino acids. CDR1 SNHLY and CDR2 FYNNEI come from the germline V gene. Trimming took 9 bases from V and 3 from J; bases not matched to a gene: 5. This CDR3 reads CARSLAGGYNEQFF. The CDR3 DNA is TGTGCCAGGAGTTTAGCGGGAGGCTACAATGAGCAGTTCTTC.

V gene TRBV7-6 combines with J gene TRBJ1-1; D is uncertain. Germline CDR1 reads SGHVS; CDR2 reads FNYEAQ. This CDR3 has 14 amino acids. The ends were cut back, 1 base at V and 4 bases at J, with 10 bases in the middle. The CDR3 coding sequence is TGTGCCAGCAGCTTAGGGGGAGCGAGCACTGAAGCTTTCTTT. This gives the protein CASSLGGASTEAFF.

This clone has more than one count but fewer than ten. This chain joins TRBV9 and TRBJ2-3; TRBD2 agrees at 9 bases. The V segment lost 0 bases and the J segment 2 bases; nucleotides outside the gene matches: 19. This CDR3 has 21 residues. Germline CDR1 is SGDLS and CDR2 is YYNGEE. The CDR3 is CASSVAPGKRGVERNTDTQYF. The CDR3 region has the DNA TGTGCCAGCAGCGTAGCCCCCGGGAAGCGGGGGGTCGAGCGGAACACAGATACGCAGTATTTT.

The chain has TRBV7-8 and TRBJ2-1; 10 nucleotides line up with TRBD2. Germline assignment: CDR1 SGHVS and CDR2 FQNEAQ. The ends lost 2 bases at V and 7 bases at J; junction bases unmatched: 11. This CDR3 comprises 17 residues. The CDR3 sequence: CASSLPVWASGGNEQFF. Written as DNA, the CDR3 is TGTGCCAGCAGCTTACCAGTTTGGGCTAGCGGGGGAAATGAGCAGTTCTTC.

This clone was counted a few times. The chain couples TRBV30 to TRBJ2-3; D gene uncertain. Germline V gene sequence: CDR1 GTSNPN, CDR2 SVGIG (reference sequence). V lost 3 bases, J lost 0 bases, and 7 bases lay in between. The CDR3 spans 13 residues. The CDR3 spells CAWSTRSTDTQYF. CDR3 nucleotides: TGTGCCTGGAGCACGCGAAGCACAGATACGCAGTATTTT.

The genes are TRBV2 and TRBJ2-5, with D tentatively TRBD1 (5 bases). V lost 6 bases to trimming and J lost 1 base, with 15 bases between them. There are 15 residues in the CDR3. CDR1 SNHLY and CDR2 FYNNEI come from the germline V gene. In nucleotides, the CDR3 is TGTGCCAGCAGCATTAGACAGTTAACCCAAGAGACCCAGTACTTC. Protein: CASSIRQLTQETQYF.

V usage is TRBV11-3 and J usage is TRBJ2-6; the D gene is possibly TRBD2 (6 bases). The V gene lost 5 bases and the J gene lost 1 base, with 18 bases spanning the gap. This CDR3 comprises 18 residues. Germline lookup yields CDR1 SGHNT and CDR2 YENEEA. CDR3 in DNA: TGTGCCAGCAGCCCAGGTGGCGCCCGGGGGTCTGGGGCCAACGTCCTGACTTTC. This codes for CASSPGGARGSGANVLTF.

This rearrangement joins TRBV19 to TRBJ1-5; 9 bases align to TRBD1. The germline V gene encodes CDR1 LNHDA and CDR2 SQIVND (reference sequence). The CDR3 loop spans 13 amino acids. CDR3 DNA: TGTGCGACGGACAGGGGTAACAATCAGCCCCAGCATTTT. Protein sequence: CATDRGNNQPQHF.

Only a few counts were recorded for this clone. CDR3 nucleotides: TGTGCCAGCAGTCCAGACAGGAGCTATGGCTACACCTTC. It yields the protein CASSPDRSYGYTF. The chain uses TRBV14 and TRBJ1-2, with D possibly TRBD1 on 6 matching bases. V was trimmed by 6 bases and J by 4 bases, leaving 12 bases between them. The CDR3 runs to 13 residues. Germline assignment: CDR1 SGHDN and CDR2 FVKESK.

CDR3 residues: CASSLGSAGGWGTDTQYF. The CDR3 DNA reads TGTGCCAGCAGCTTAGGGTCTGCGGGGGGGTGGGGCACAGATACGCAGTATTTT. The gene calls are TRBV5-4 and TRBJ2-3, with 9 bases fitting TRBD2. Losses at the gene ends were 2 bases for V and 1 base for J; bases not matched to a gene: 11. CDR1 is SGHNT, CDR2 YYREEE, per germline (reference sequence). The CDR3 consists of 18 residues.

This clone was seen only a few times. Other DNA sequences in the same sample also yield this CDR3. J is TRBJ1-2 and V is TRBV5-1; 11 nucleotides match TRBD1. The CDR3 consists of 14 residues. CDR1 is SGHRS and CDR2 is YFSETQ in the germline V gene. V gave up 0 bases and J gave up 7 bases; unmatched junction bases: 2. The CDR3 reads CASSLAGTGGGYTF. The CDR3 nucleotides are TGCGCCAGCAGCTTGGCCGGGACAGGGGGTGGCTACACCTTC. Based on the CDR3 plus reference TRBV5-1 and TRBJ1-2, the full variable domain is KAGVTQTPRYLIKTRGQQVTLSCSPISGHRSVSWYQQTPGQGLQFLFEYFSETQRNKGNFPGRFSGRQFSNSRSEMNVSTLELGDSALYLCASSLAGTGGGYTFGSGTRLTVV.